This T cell receptor (beta chain) originates from a study of T cells in Graves' hyperthyroidism and ophthalmopathy. This clonotype was observed at least ten times. RNA transcripts gave rise to amplified TCR beta CDR3 regions. HTBI primers drove first-round RT-PCR of the TCR CDR3. A single record per CDR3 protein comes from TCRdb applying MiXCR to the multiplex PCR reads. The sample consists of 200,000 to 250,000 distinct CDR3 sequences, roughly 15% of them appearing once. Trimming left V 3 bases short and J 2 bases short, with 15 bases between. This CDR3 is built from 15 residues. Germline V gives CDR1 SGDLS, CDR2 YYNGEE. Patients showing uncontrolled infection, other autoimmune disease, pregnancy or lactation were ineligible.

This receptor was obtained from a woman aged 18 to 35 with Graves' ophthalmopathy. Sequencing was performed on blood. The chain carries TRBV9 and TRBJ2-7; D might be TRBD1 or TRBD2, each matching 5 bases. The CDR3 nucleotides are TGTGCCAGCAGCGCGACCCGGGACGGAGCCTACGAGCAGTACTTC. It specifies CASSATRDGAYEQYF.